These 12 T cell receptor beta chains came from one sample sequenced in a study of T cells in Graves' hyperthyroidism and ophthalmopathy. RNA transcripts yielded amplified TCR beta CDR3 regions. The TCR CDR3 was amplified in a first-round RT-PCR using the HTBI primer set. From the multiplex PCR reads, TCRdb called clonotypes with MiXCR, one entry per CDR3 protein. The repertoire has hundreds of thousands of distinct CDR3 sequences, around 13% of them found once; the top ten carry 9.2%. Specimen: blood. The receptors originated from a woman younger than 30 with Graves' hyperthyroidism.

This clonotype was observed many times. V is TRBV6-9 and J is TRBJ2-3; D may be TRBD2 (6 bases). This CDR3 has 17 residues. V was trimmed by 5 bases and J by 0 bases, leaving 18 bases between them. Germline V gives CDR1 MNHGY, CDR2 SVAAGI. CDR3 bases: TGTGCCAGCAGTCCCCCCTCGTCTAGCGATAGCACAGATACGCAGTATTTT. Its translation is CASSPPSSSDSTDTQYF.

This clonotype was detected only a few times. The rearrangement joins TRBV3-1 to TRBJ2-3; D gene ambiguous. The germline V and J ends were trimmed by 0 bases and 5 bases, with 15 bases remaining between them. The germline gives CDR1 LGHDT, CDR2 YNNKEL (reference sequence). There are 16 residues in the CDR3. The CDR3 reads CASSQEGRPSVDTQYF. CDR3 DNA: TGTGCCAGCAGCCAAGAAGGGCGGCCGTCTGTAGATACGCAGTATTTT.

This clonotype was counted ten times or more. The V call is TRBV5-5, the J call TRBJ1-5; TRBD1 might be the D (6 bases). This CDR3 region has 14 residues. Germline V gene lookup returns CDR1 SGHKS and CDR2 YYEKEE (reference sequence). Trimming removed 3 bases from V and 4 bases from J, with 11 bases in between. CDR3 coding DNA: TGTGCCAGCAGCTACAGGGTCAATAATCAGCCCCAGCATTTT. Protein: CASSYRVNNQPQHF.

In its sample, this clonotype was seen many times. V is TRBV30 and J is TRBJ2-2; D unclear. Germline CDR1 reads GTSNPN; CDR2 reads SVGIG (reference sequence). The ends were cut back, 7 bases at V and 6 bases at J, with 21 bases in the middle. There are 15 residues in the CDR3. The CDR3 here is CAFSTVSPDAGELFF. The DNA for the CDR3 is TGTGCCTTCTCAACAGTGAGCCCCGACGCCGGGGAGCTGTTTTTT.

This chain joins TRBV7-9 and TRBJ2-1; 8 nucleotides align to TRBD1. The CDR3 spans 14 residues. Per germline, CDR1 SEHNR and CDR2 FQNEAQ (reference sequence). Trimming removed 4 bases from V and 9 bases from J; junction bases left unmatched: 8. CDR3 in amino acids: CASSSLQGAGEQFF. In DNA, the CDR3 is TGTGCCAGCAGCTCCCTTCAGGGGGCGGGTGAGCAGTTCTTC.

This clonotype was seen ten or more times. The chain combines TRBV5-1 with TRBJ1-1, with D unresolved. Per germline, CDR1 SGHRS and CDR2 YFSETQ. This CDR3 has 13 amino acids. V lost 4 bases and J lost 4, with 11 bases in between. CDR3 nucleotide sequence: TGCGCCAGCAGCCGTGAGGGATCCACTGAAGCTTTCTTT. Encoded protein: CASSREGSTEAFF.

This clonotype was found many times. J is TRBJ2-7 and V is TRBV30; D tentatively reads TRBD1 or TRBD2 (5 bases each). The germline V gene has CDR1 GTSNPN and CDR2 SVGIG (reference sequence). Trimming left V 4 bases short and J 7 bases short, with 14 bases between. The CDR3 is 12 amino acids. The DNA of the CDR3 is TGTGCCTGGAAGGTAGGGACCTGGGAGCAGTACTTC. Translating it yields CAWKVGTWEQYF.

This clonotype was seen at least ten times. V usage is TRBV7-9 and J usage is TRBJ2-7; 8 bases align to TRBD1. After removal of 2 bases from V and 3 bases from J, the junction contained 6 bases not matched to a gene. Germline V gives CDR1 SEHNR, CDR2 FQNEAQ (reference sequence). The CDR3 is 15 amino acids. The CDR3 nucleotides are TGTGCCAGCAGCTTATACTCGACAGGGGACTACGAGCAGTACTTC. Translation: CASSLYSTGDYEQYF. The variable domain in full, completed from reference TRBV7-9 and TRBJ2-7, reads DTGVSQNPRHKITKRGQNVTFRCDPISEHNRLYWYRQTLGQGPEFLTYFQNEAQLEKSRLLSDRFSAERPKGSFSTLEIQRTEQGDSAMYLCASSLYSTGDYEQYFGPGTRLTVT.

CDR3 in amino acids: CASSFSAETQYF. The DNA of the CDR3 is TGCGCCAGCAGCTTCTCGGCGGAGACCCAGTACTTC. V gene TRBV5-1 combines with J gene TRBJ2-5; no clear D. Deletions cut 2 bases from V and 5 bases from J, with 7 bases between. CDR3 length: 12 amino acids. Germline V lookup: CDR1 SGHRS, CDR2 YFSETQ.

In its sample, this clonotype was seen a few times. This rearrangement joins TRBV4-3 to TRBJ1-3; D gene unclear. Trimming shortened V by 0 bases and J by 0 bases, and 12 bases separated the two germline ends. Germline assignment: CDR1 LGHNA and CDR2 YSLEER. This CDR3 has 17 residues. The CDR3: CASSQEVGSASGNTIYF. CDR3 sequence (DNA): TGCGCCAGCAGCCAAGAGGTCGGCTCGGCCTCTGGAAACACCATATATTTT.

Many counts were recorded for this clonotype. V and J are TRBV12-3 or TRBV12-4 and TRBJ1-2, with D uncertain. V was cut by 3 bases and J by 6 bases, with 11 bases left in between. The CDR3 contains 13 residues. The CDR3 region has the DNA TGTGCCAGCAGTTTTGTAAACGAGGATGGCTACACCTTC. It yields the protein CASSFVNEDGYTF.

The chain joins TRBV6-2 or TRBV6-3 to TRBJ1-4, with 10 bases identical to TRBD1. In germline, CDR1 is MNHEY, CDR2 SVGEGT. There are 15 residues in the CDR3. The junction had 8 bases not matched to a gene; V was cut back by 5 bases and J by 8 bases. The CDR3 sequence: CASSRTGTGEEKLFF. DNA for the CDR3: TGTGCCAGCAGTCGGACCGGGACAGGGGAAGAAAAACTGTTTTTT.